A single sample is the source of the 25 T cell receptor beta chains below, sequenced in a study of shared clonotypes between healthy human individuals. Naive CD8 cells, CD45RO-negative and positively selected for CCR7, excluded terminally differentiated effector memory CD45RA+ cells. Assay: immunoSEQ multiplex PCR; the TCRdb copy retains only in-frame clones and omits some. Of about 2 million clones listed, just under 95% are singletons. What was sequenced was naive CD8+ T cells sorted from blood. All receptors come from a man younger than 35 in good health.

The chain has TRBV9 and TRBJ2-5; a weak D match, TRBD1 (6 bases). Germline-derived CDR1 and CDR2 are SGDLS and YYNGEE. Deletions cut 0 bases from V and 5 bases from J, with 11 bases between. The CDR3 is made up of 14 amino acids. In nucleotides, the CDR3 is TGTGCCAGCAGCGTAGGAACAGGGACCGAGACCCAGTACTTC. Translation: CASSVGTGTETQYF.

The chain is built from TRBV9 and TRBJ2-2, with D perhaps matching TRBD2 (5 bases). The length of the CDR3 is 17 residues. V was cut by 0 bases and J by 3 bases, with 15 bases left in between. In germline, CDR1 is SGDLS, CDR2 YYNGEE. The CDR3 region is CASSVAASPYDTGELFF. The CDR3 region has the DNA TGTGCCAGCAGCGTAGCCGCTAGCCCTTACGACACCGGGGAGCTGTTTTTT.

The rearrangement uses TRBV9 and TRBJ2-7; D is perhaps TRBD2 (6 bases). The V and J ends lost 0 bases and 1 base respectively, with 14 bases between them. Germline CDR1 is SGDLS and CDR2 is YYNGEE. The CDR3 contains 16 residues. The CDR3 is CASSVGGTPGSYEQYF. As DNA, the CDR3 is TGTGCCAGCAGCGTAGGAGGGACTCCTGGGTCCTACGAGCAGTACTTC.

The V gene is TRBV6-1, the J gene TRBJ2-7; D may be TRBD2 (5 bases). The CDR3 extends over 12 amino acids. Per germline, CDR1 MNHNS and CDR2 SASEGT. V was pared by 3 bases and J by 9 bases, with 12 bases between. The CDR3 nucleotides are TGTGCCAGCAGTGACATTACGAGGGTGCAGTACTTC. Translating it yields CASSDITRVQYF.

This sequence joins TRBV7-6 and TRBJ2-7, with D possibly being TRBD1 (6 bases). V was cut by 5 bases and J by 5 bases, with 13 bases left in between. CDR3 length: 13 residues. Germline CDR1 reads SGHVS; CDR2 reads FNYEAQ. CDR3 sequence reads: CASSASGAHEQYF. The CDR3 DNA reads TGTGCCAGCAGCGCTTCAGGGGCCCACGAGCAGTACTTC.

CDR3 amino acids: CASTSRGAPTSYNEQFF. The CDR3 DNA reads TGTGCCAGCACCTCAAGGGGGGCCCCTACTTCCTACAATGAGCAGTTCTTC. The chain combines TRBV11-1 with TRBJ2-1; either TRBD1 or TRBD2 may fit D (6 bases each). Trimming removed 7 bases at V and 1 base at J, with 20 bases between. The CDR3 totals 17 residues. CDR1 is SGHAT, CDR2 FQDESV, per germline (reference sequence).

The chain has TRBV11-3 and TRBJ1-5; 11 bases are shared with TRBD1. Germline trimming cut 1 base from V and 7 bases from J; bases unmatched to any gene: 9. The germline V gene has CDR1 SGHNT and CDR2 YENEEA. The CDR3 has 17 amino acids. For the CDR3, the DNA is TGTGCCAGCAGCTTAGTGCTGGACAGGGGGCATCGGCAGCCCCAGCATTTT. Translating gives CASSLVLDRGHRQPQHF.

V usage is TRBV6-5 and J usage is TRBJ2-1; the match to TRBD2 covers 7 bases. The CDR3 totals 13 residues. V trimming: 7 bases; J trimming: 6 bases; junction bases outside the gene matches: 6. The germline V gene encodes CDR1 MNHEY and CDR2 SVGAGI. CDR3 sequence reads: CASTSGVGNEQFF. CDR3 in DNA: TGTGCCAGCACTAGCGGAGTGGGCAATGAGCAGTTCTTC.

The V gene is TRBV5-6, the J gene TRBJ2-7; 13 bases agree with TRBD2. After removal of 4 bases from V and 6 bases from J, the junction contained 7 bases not matched to a gene. In germline, CDR1 is SGHDT, CDR2 YYEEEE. The CDR3 consists of 15 residues. CDR3 sequence (DNA): TGTGCCAGCAGCCAACTAGCGGGAGGGCCCCGCGAGCAGTACTTC. It specifies CASSQLAGGPREQYF.

This chain uses TRBV2 with TRBJ1-1; 9 bases are shared with TRBD1. The CDR3 contains 13 residues. Germline CDR1 and CDR2: SNHLY and FYNNEI. V dropped 8 bases and J dropped 4; count of bases not matched to a gene: 5. In nucleotides, the CDR3 is TGTGCCAGCGGGGCGACAGGGGGCACTGAAGCTTTCTTT. Translation: CASGATGGTEAFF.

A single count supports this clone. This chain links TRBV7-9 with TRBJ2-1, with D perhaps matching TRBD1 (6 bases). The CDR3 extends over 16 amino acids. Trimming pared 0 bases from V and 9 bases from J, leaving 18 bases between. Germline values: CDR1 SEHNR, CDR2 FQNEAQ (reference sequence). CDR3 nucleotides: TGTGCCAGCAGCTTAGCGCTCAGGGGCGATACACTTGAGCAGTTCTTC. It specifies CASSLALRGDTLEQFF.

The sample holds one count of this clone. The J gene is TRBJ2-2, the V gene TRBV5-1; 8 bases line up with TRBD2. Per the germline V gene, CDR1 is SGHRS and CDR2 is YFSETQ. After removal of 5 bases from V and 3 bases from J, the junction contained 3 bases not matched to a gene. CDR3 length: 14 amino acids. The CDR3 here is CASRPAGDTGELFF. CDR3 DNA sequence: TGCGCCAGCAGGCCAGCGGGGGACACCGGGGAGCTGTTTTTT.

The chain has TRBV4-3 and TRBJ2-1, with 10 bases matching TRBD2. Germline V gene sequence: CDR1 LGHNA, CDR2 YSLEER. The CDR3 totals 16 residues. The V gene end was trimmed by 2 bases and the J gene end by 8 bases; junction bases not matched to a gene: 9. The DNA for the CDR3 is TGCGCCAGCAGCCAATTGCTAGCGGGAGTTACAGATGAGCAGTTCTTC. Amino acids: CASSQLLAGVTDEQFF.

The chain carries TRBV13 and TRBJ1-2, with D tentatively TRBD1 (6 bases). The CDR3 spans 14 residues. From germline, CDR1 is PRHDT and CDR2 FYEKMQ (reference sequence). The V gene lost 5 bases and the J gene lost 4 bases, with 14 bases spanning the gap. The CDR3 region is CASSQDRSVYGYTF. CDR3 DNA sequence: TGTGCCAGCAGCCAAGACAGGTCTGTCTATGGCTACACCTTC.

The chain recombines TRBV13 with TRBJ2-2; TRBD1 matches 7 bases. The V gene end was trimmed by 5 bases and the J gene end by 6 bases; junction bases not matched to a gene: 6. CDR1 and CDR2 from the germline V gene are PRHDT and FYEKMQ (reference sequence). There are 14 residues in the CDR3. The CDR3 DNA sequence: TGTGCCAGCAGCCCAGACAGGGAGCCCGGGGAGCTGTTTTTT. The encoded protein is CASSPDREPGELFF.

V and J are TRBV18 and TRBJ2-5, with 8 positions matching TRBD1. The germline V gene has CDR1 KGHSH and CDR2 LQKENI. With V trimmed by 6 bases and J by 1 base, 7 bases remained unmatched. The CDR3 contains 15 residues. In DNA form, the CDR3 reads TGTGCCAGCTCCCATCCAGACAGGGGCCAAGAGACCCAGTACTTC. Its protein is CASSHPDRGQETQYF. The full variable domain, its missing parts supplied by reference TRBV18 and TRBJ2-5, is NAGVMQNPRHLVRRRGQEARLRCSPMKGHSHVYWYRQLPEEGLKFMVYLQKENIIDESGMPKERFSAEFPKEGPSILRIQQVVRGDSAAYFCASSHPDRGQETQYFGPGTRLLVL.

The CDR3 bases are TGTGCCACCAGCCTAGCGGAGAACTCCTACGAGCAGTACTTC. Amino acid sequence: CATSLAENSYEQYF. This chain connects TRBV15 to TRBJ2-7, with 7 bases matching TRBD2. The CDR3 runs to 14 residues. Germline V gives CDR1 LNHNV, CDR2 YYDKDF (reference sequence). Trimming removed 5 bases from V and 0 bases from J; junction bases left unmatched: 4.

In DNA, the CDR3 is TGTGCCATCAGTGAGTCGGTGGCGGGACTGGGGGAGACCCAGTACTTC. Translating it yields CAISESVAGLGETQYF. The chain links TRBV10-3 to TRBJ2-5; a weak D match, TRBD2 (6 bases). This CDR3 region has 16 residues. CDR1 and CDR2 from the germline V gene are ENHRY and SYGVKD. The V gene lost 0 bases and the J gene lost 5 bases, with 16 bases spanning the gap.

The V gene is TRBV30, the J gene TRBJ2-6; tentatively, D is TRBD1 (5 bases). Germline V gene data show CDR1 as GTSNPN and CDR2 as SVGIG (reference sequence). There are 13 residues in the CDR3. V was clipped by 4 bases and J by 4 bases, with 8 bases between them. The CDR3 DNA sequence: TGTGCCTGGACAGGGATCGGGGCCAACGTCCTGACTTTC. Translating gives CAWTGIGANVLTF.

This clone was observed a single time. Other DNA sequences from this sample encode an identical CDR3 as well. The chain has TRBV6-5 and TRBJ2-3; 7 nucleotides line up with TRBD2. Germline values: CDR1 MNHEY, CDR2 SVGAGI. V was pared by 3 bases and J by 1 base, with 4 bases of the junction left unmatched. The CDR3 sequence is 15 residues long. CDR3 sequence: CASSYLAGGTDTQYF. The CDR3 region has the DNA TGTGCCAGCAGTTATTTGGCGGGGGGCACAGATACGCAGTATTTT.

The chain employs TRBV9 and TRBJ2-3, with TRBD2 identical over 8 bases. CDR3 length: 15 amino acids. V lost 2 bases, J lost 5 bases, and 7 bases stayed unmatched. CDR1 is SGDLS and CDR2 is YYNGEE in the germline V gene. The CDR3 loop reads CASSVAELAGDTQYF. DNA for the CDR3: TGTGCCAGCAGCGTGGCCGAGCTAGCGGGAGATACGCAGTATTTT. Based on the CDR3 plus reference TRBV9 and TRBJ2-3, the full variable domain is DSGVTQTPKHLITATGQRVTLRCSPRSGDLSVYWYQQSLDQGLQFLIQYYNGEERAKGNILERFSAQQFPDLHSELNLSSLELGDSALYFCASSVAELAGDTQYFGPGTRLTVL.

The V call is TRBV11-2, the J call TRBJ2-7; possible D gene TRBD1, 5 bases. The V end lost 3 bases, the J end lost 2 bases, and 11 bases lay between the germline ends. There are 14 residues in the CDR3. The V gene's germline CDR1 is SGHAT and CDR2 FQNNGV. In DNA form, the CDR3 reads TGTGCCAGCAGCTTTCTACAGGCTCCCTACGAGCAGTACTTC. Protein: CASSFLQAPYEQYF.

J is TRBJ2-7 and V is TRBV5-8; 8 bases line up with TRBD1. Germline V gene lookup returns CDR1 SGHTS and CDR2 YDEGEE. Germline trimming cut 0 bases from V and 0 bases from J; bases unmatched to any gene: 8. The CDR3 has 17 residues. CDR3: CASSLGGWTGSSYEQYF. CDR3 bases: TGTGCCAGCAGCTTGGGGGGATGGACAGGGAGCTCCTACGAGCAGTACTTC. The whole variable domain, filled in from reference TRBV5-8 and TRBJ2-7, reads EAGVTQSPTHLIKTRGQQATLRCSPISGHTSVYWYQQALGLGLQFLLWYDEGEERNRGNFPPRFSGRQFPNYSSELNVNALELEDSALYLCASSLGGWTGSSYEQYFGPGTRLTVT.

The chain employs TRBV28 and TRBJ2-5; D gene uncertain. The CDR3 has 9 residues. Germline V lookup: CDR1 MDHEN, CDR2 SYDVKM. The V gene lost 8 bases and the J gene lost 4 bases, with 2 bases spanning the gap. The CDR3 spells CASLETQYF. The CDR3 DNA reads as TGTGCCAGCCTAGAGACCCAGTACTTC. Complete variable domain (other parts from reference TRBV28 and TRBJ2-5): DVKVTQSSRYLVKRTGEKVFLECVQDMDHENMFWYRQDPGLGLRLIYFSYDVKMKEKGDIPEGYSVSREKKERFSLILESASTNQTSMYLCASLETQYFGPGTRLLVL.

This rearrangement joins TRBV2 to TRBJ2-5, with TRBD2 matching over 9 bases. With V trimmed by 3 bases and J by 1 base, 9 bases remained unmatched. The CDR3 extends over 17 amino acids. CDR1 and CDR2 from the germline V gene are SNHLY and FYNNEI. CDR3 sequence: CASSEGEGLAFQETQYF. The DNA for the CDR3 is TGTGCCAGCAGTGAGGGAGAAGGACTAGCGTTCCAAGAGACCCAGTACTTC. Combining the CDR3 with reference TRBV2 and TRBJ2-5 gives the whole variable domain EPEVTQTPSHQVTQMGQEVILRCVPISNHLYFYWYRQILGQKVEFLVSFYNNEISEKSEIFDDQFSVERPDGSNFTLKIRSTKLEDSAMYFCASSEGEGLAFQETQYFGPGTRLLVL.